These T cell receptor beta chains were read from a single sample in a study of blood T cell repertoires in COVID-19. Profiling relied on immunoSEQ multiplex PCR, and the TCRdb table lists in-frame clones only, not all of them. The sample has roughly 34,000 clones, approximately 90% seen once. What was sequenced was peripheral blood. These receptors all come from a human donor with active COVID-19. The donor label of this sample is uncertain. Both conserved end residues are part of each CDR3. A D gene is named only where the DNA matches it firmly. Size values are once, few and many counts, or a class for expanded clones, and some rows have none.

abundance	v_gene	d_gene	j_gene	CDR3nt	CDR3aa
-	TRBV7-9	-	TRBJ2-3	TGTGCCAGCAGCTTATACACAGATACGCAGTATTTT	CASSLYTDTQYF
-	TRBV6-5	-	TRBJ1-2	TGTGCCAGCAGTTACTTAGTAGGTCCGGGGGGCTATGGCTACACCTTC	CASSYLVGPGGYGYTF
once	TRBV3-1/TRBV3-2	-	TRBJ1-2	TGTGCCAGCAGCCAAGGGCAGGCTAACTATGGCTACACCTTC	CASSQGQANYGYTF
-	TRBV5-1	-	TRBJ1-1	TGCGCCAGCAGCTTGGACGGAGGGACCAACACTGAAGCTTTCTTT	CASSLDGGTNTEAFF
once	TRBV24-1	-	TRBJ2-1	TGTGCCACCAGTGACCGACAGGTCTACAATGAGCAGTTCTTC	CATSDRQVYNEQFF
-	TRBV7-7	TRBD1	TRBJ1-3	TGTGCTAGCAGCCTGGGGACAGGGTTGGACTCTGGAAACACCATATATTTT	CASSLGTGLDSGNTIYF
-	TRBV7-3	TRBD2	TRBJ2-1	TGTGCCAGCAGCTTAAATCGCGGGGGGGCCTCGGCTGAGCAGTTCTTC	CASSLNRGGASAEQFF
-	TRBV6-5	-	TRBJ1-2	TGTGCCAGCAGTTACTCTGTAGCTAACTATGGCTACACCTTC	CASSYSVANYGYTF
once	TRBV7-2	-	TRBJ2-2	TGTGCCAGCAGCTCCTCCGGGACACTGAACACCGGGGAGCTGTTTTTT	CASSSSGTLNTGELFF
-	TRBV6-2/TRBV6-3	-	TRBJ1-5	TGTGCCAGCAGTTACGGGGGAGGACAGCCCCAGCATTTT	CASSYGGGQPQHF
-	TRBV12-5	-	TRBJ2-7	TGTGCTAGTGGTCTCCTAAGGGGCCGGGCAGGGTTTGGCTACGAGCAGTACTTC	CASGLLRGRAGFGYEQYF
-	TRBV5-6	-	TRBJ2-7	TGTGCCAGCAGTTTAGGAACGGGGGCCTACGAGCAGTACTTC	CASSLGTGAYEQYF
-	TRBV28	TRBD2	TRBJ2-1	TGTGCCAGCAGGCCTAGCGGTCGTTACAATGAGCAGTTCTTC	CASRPSGRYNEQFF
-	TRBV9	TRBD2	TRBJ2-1	TGTGCCAGCAACGCCCGGGAGGGCCCCTACAATGAGCAGTTCTTC	CASNAREGPYNEQFF
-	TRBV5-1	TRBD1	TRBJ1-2	TGCGCCAGCAGCTTGGAGGGACAGGGGGCGCCTCATGGCTACACCTTC	CASSLEGQGAPHGYTF
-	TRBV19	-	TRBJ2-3	TGTGCCAGTAGTATTAGCGGCCTCGGGACAGATACGCAGTATTTT	CASSISGLGTDTQYF
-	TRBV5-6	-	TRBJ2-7	TGTGCCAGCAGCTTGTATACTAGTGGCTCCTACGAGCAGTACTTC	CASSLYTSGSYEQYF
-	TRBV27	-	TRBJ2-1	TGTGCCAGCAGCCGCGGCGCTTTTTACAATGAGCAGTTCTTC	CASSRGAFYNEQFF
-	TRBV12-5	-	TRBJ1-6	TGTGCTAGTGGTTTGTTGTCCACTAAATATAATTCACCCCTCCACTTT	CASGLLSTKYNSPLHF
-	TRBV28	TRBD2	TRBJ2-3	TGTGCCAGCAGTTTGTTTCTAGCGGGAACAGATACGCAGTATTTT	CASSLFLAGTDTQYF
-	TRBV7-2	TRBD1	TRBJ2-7	TGTGCCAGCAGCTTACTACAGGGACAGGGAATGTACTTC	CASSLLQGQGMYF
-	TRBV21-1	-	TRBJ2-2	TGTGCCAGCAGCAAACCGGGAGTACGGAGCGGGGAGCTGTTTTTT	CASSKPGVRSGELFF
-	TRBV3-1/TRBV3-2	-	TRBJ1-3	TGTGCCAGCAGCCAAGGCAGGGAAGGAAACACCATATATTTT	CASSQGREGNTIYF
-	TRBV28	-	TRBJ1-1	TGTGCCAGCAGTCCACCACAGACAGCGAACACTGAAGCTTTCTTT	CASSPPQTANTEAFF
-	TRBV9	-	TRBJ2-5	TGTGCCAGCAGCGTAGGAGGGTTGGAAGAGACCCAGTACTTC	CASSVGGLEETQYF
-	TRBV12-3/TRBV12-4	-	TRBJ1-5	TGTGCCAGCAGTACGACAGGCAATCAGCCCCAGCATTTT	CASSTTGNQPQHF
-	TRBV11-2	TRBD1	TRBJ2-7	TGTGCCAGCAGCTTAACCGGACAGGGGACTTACTCCTACGAGCAGTACTTC	CASSLTGQGTYSYEQYF
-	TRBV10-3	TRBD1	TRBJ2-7	TGTGCCATCAGTGGGGGGACAGGGAAAAACTACGAGCAGTACTTC	CAISGGTGKNYEQYF
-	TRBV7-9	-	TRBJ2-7	TGTGCCAGCAGCTTAGTTGGGGCACAGGCCAACGAGCAGTACTTC	CASSLVGAQANEQYF
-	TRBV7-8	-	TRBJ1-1	TGTGCCAGCAGCTTAGGAGGGGGCACTGAAGCTTTCTTT	CASSLGGGTEAFF
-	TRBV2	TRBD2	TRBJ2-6	TGTGCCAGCAGGGAACTAGCGGGGGGCTCTGGGGCCAACGTCCTGACTTTC	CASRELAGGSGANVLTF
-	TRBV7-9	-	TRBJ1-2	TGTGCCAGCAGCTCGGGACTTAACTATGGCTACACCTTC	CASSSGLNYGYTF
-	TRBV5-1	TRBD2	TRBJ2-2	TGCGCCAGCAGCACTAGCGGGGGGTCGAACACCGGGGAGCTGTTTTTT	CASSTSGGSNTGELFF
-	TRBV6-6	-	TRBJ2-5	TGTGCCAGCAGGGGGAGTGGAGAGACCCAGTACTTC	CASRGSGETQYF
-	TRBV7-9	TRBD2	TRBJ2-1	TGTGCCAGCAGCCCTAGCGGGGGCTCCTACAATGAGCAGTTCTTC	CASSPSGGSYNEQFF
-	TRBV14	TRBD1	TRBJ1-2	TGTGCCAGCAGCGCGACAGGGGTTGGCTATGGCTACACCTTC	CASSATGVGYGYTF
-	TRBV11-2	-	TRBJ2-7	TGTGCCAGCAGCTTCGGCGAGCAGTACTTC	CASSFGEQYF
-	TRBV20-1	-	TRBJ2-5	TGCAGTGCTAGCTTCCTGGAGACCCAGTACTTC	CSASFLETQYF
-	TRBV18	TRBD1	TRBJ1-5	TGTGCCAGCTCACCTCTGGGGACAGGGGGCAATCAGCCCCAGCATTTT	CASSPLGTGGNQPQHF
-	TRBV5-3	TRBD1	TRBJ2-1	TGTGCCAGAAGCTCCGGACAGGGGGCTCGTAAACCCTCCTACAATGAGCAGTTCTTC	CARSSGQGARKPSYNEQFF
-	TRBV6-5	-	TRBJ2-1	TGTGCCAGCAGTTATACAGGGCCGGGCGACAATGAGCAGTTCTTC	CASSYTGPGDNEQFF
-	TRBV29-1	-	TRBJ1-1	TGCAGCGCTGTGACAGGTTCATCCTCCGCTTTCTTT	CSAVTGSSSAFF
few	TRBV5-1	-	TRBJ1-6	TGCGCCAGCAGCGAACCACAGGGACGCCTTAAATCACCCCTCCACTTT	CASSEPQGRLKSPLHF